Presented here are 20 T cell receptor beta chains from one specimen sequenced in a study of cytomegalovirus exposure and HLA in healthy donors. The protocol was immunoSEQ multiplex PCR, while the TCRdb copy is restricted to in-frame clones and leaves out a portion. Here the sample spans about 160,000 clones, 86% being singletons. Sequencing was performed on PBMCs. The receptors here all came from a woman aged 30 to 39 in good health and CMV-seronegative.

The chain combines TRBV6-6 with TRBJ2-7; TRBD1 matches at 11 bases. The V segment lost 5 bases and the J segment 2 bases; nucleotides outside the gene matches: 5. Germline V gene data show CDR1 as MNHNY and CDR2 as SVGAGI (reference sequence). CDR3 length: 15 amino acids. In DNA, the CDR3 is TGTGCCAGCAGTCTCCTGGGACAGGGGGCCTACGAGCAGTACTTC. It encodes CASSLLGQGAYEQYF.

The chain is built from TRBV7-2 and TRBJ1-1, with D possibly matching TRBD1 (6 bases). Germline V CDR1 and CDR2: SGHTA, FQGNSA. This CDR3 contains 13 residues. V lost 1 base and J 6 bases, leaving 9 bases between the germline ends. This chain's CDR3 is CASSLDRVAEAFF. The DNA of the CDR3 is TGTGCCAGCAGCTTAGACAGGGTGGCTGAAGCTTTCTTT.

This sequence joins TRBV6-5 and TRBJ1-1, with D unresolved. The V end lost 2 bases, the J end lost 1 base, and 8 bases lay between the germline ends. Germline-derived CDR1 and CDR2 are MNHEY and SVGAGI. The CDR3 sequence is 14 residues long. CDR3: CASSYGPKNTEAFF. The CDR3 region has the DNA TGTGCCAGCAGTTACGGGCCGAAGAACACTGAAGCTTTCTTT.

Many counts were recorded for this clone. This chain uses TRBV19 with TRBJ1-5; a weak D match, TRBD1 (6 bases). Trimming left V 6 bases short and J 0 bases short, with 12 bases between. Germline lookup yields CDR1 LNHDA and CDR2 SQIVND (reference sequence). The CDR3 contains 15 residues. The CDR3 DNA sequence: TGTGCCAGTAGGATCGACAGGAATAGCAATCAGCCCCAGCATTTT. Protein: CASRIDRNSNQPQHF. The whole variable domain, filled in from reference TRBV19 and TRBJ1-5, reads DGGITQSPKYLFRKEGQNVTLSCEQNLNHDAMYWYRQDPGQGLRLIYYSQIVNDFQKGDIAEGYSVSREKKESFPLTVTSAQKNPTAFYLCASRIDRNSNQPQHFGDGTRLSIL.

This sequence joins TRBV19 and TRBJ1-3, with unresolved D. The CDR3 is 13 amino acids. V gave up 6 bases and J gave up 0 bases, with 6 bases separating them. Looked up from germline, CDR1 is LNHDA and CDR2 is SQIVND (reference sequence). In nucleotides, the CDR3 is TGTGCCAGTAGGGAGAACTCTGGAAACACCATATATTTT. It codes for CASRENSGNTIYF.

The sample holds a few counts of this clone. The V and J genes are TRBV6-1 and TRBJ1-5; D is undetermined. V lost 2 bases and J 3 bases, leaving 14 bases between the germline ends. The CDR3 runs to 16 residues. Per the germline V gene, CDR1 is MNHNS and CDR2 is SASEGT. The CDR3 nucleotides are TGTGCCAGCAGTGAATTGATAGGCCAGAACAATCAGCCCCAGCATTTT. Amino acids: CASSELIGQNNQPQHF.

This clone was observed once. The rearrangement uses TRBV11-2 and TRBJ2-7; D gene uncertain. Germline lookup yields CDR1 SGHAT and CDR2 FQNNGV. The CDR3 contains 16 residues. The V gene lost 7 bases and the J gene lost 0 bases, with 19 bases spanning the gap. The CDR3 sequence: CASTPTAGWGSYEQYF. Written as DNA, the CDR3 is TGTGCCAGCACCCCGACTGCCGGATGGGGCTCCTACGAGCAGTACTTC. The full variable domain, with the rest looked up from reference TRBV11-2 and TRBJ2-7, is EAGVAQSPRYKIIEKRQSVAFWCNPISGHATLYWYQQILGQGPKLLIQFQNNGVVDDSQLPKDRFSAERLKGVDSTLKIQPAKLEDSAVYLCASTPTAGWGSYEQYFGPGTRLTVT.

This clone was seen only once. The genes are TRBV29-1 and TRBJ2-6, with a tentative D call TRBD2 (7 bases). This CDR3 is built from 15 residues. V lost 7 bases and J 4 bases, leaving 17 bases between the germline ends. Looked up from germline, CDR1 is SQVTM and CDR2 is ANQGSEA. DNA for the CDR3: TGCAGCGGAATTATAGGGGGGGCCGGGGCCAACGTCCTGACTTTC. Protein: CSGIIGGAGANVLTF.

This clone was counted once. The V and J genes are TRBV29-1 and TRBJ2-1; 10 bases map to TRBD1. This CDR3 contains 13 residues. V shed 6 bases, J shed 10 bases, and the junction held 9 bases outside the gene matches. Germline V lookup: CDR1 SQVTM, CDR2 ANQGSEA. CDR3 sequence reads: CSVRDRGLGEQFF. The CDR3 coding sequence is TGCAGCGTGCGGGACAGGGGCTTAGGGGAGCAGTTCTTC.

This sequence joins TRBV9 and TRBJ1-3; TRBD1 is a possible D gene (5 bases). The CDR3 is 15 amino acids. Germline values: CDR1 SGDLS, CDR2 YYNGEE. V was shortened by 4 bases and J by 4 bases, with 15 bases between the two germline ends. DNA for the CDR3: TGTGCCAGCAGCCCATCGTCGAGGGGAGGAAACACCATATATTTT. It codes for CASSPSSRGGNTIYF.

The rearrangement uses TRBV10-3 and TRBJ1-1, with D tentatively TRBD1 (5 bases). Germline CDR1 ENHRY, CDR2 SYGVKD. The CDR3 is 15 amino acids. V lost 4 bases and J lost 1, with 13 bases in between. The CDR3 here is CAISVGELGNTEAFF. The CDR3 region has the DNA TGTGCCATCAGTGTGGGGGAGTTAGGGAACACTGAAGCTTTCTTT.

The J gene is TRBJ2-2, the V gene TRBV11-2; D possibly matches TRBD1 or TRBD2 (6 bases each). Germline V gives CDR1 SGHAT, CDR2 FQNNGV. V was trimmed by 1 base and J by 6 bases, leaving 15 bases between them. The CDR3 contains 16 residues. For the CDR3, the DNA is TGTGCCAGCAGCTTAGTCGGGGGCTCGATGGCCGGGGAGCTGTTTTTT. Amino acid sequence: CASSLVGGSMAGELFF. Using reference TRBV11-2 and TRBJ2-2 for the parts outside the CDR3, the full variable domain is EAGVAQSPRYKIIEKRQSVAFWCNPISGHATLYWYQQILGQGPKLLIQFQNNGVVDDSQLPKDRFSAERLKGVDSTLKIQPAKLEDSAVYLCASSLVGGSMAGELFFGEGSRLTVL.

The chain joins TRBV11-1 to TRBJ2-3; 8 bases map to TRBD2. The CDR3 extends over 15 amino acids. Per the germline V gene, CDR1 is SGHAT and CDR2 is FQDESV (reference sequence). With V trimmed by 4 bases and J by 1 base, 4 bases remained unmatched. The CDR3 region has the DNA TGTGCCAGCAGCTCAAGCGGGAGAGGCACAGATACGCAGTATTTT. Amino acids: CASSSSGRGTDTQYF.

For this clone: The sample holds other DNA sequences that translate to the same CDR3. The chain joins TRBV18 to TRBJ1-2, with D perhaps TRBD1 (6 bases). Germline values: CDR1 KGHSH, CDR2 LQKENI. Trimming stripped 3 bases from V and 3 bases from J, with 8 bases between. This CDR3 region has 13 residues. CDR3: CASSPDRDYGYTF. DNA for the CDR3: TGTGCCAGCTCACCGGACAGAGACTATGGCTACACCTTC.

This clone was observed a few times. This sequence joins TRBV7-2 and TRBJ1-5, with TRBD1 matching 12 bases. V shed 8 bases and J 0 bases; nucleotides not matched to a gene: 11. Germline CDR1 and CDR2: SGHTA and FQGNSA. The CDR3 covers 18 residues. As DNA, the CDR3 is TGTGCCAGCGGTATACGGGGACAGGGGGCGCTTAGCAATCAGCCCCAGCATTTT. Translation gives CASGIRGQGALSNQPQHF.

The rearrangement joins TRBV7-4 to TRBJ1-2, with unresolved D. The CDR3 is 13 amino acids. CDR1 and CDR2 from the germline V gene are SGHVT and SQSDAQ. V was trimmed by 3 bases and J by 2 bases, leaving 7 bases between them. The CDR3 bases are TGTGCCAGCAGCTTGGACGGAAACTATGGCTACACCTTC. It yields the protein CASSLDGNYGYTF.

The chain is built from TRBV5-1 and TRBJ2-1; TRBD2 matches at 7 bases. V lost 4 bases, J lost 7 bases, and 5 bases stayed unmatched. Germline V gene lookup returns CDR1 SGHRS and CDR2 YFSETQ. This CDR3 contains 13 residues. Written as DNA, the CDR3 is TGCGCCAGCAGCCCTGGACTAGATAATGAGCAGTTCTTC. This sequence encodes CASSPGLDNEQFF.

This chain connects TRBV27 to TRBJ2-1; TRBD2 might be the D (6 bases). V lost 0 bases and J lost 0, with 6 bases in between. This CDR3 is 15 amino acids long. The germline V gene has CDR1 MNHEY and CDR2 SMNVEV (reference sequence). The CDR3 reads CASSLSGSSYNEQFF. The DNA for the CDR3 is TGTGCCAGCAGTTTATCCGGGAGCTCCTACAATGAGCAGTTCTTC.

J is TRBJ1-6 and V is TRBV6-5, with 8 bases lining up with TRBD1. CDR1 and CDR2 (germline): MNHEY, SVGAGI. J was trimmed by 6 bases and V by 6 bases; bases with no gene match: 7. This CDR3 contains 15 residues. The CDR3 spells CASRKQGVLNSPLHF. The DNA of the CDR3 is TGTGCCAGCAGAAAACAGGGGGTACTTAATTCACCCCTCCACTTT.

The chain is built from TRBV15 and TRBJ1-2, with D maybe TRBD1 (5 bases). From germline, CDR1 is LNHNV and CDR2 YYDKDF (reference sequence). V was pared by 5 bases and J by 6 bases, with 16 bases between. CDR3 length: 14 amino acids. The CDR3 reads CATSHKRGVDGYTF. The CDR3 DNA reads TGTGCCACCAGCCACAAAAGGGGAGTGGATGGCTACACCTTC.